These T cell receptor beta chains were read from a single sample in a study of blood T cell repertoires in COVID-19. The assay was immunoSEQ multiplex PCR, and TCRdb's table has in-frame clones only and misses some. There are approximately 240,000 clones in the sample; about 90% occur only once, and about 6% lies in the top ten. Sequenced: PBMCs or T cells enriched from blood (not recorded which). These receptors came from a woman in her 30s with acute COVID-19. CDR3s include the opening cysteine and the closing phenylalanine or tryptophan. A D gene is named only where the DNA matches it firmly. The listing skips clone size in some rows; elsewhere it reads once, few, many or a size class.

d_call j_call v_call cdr3_length clone_size cdr3_nt cdr3_aa
. TRBJ2-7 TRBV27 14 . TGTGCCAGCAGTATCTCCAGGGCGTCCTACGAGCAGTACTTC CASSISRASYEQYF
. TRBJ1-1 TRBV9 15 . TGTGCCAGCAGCGTAGGACAGGTCCTGAACACTGAAGCTTTCTTT CASSVGQVLNTEAFF
TRBD2 TRBJ2-1 TRBV24-1 15 . TGTGCCACCAGTGCGACTAGCGGGTTGAACAATGAGCAGTTCTTC CATSATSGLNNEQFF
TRBD2 TRBJ2-3 TRBV5-1 15 . TGCGCCAGCAGCTTTTTAAGCGGGGTAACAGATACGCAGTATTTT CASSFLSGVTDTQYF
. TRBJ2-2 TRBV7-3 13 . TGTGCCAGCAGCCCCGGGACAACCGGGGAGCTGTTTTTT CASSPGTTGELFF
. TRBJ1-5 TRBV29-1 12 . TGCAGCGTTGGAGGGATTGATCAGCCCCAGCATTTT CSVGGIDQPQHF
TRBD2 TRBJ2-7 TRBV10-3 16 . TGTGCCTCGGGGGGACTCGGGACTAGCGGAACCTACGAGCAGTACTTC CASGGLGTSGTYEQYF
TRBD1 TRBJ2-7 TRBV6-5 13 . TGTGCCAGCATCCGGGACAGTGACTACGAGCAGTACTTC CASIRDSDYEQYF
. TRBJ1-3 TRBV5-5 12 . TGTGCCAGCAGCCCGGTTGGTAACACCATATATTTT CASSPVGNTIYF
. TRBJ2-1 TRBV4-3 13 . TGCGCCAGCAGCCAAGAGCTAGACAATGAGCAGTTCTTC CASSQELDNEQFF
TRBD2 TRBJ2-3 TRBV18 16 . TGTGCCAGCTCAACTAGCGGGGGGGCCGGTAAGGATACGCAGTATTTT CASSTSGGAGKDTQYF
TRBD1 TRBJ1-5 TRBV4-1 18 . TGCGCCAGCAGCCAAGATGGGGGACAGGGAATCCGGTATCAGCCCCAGCATTTT CASSQDGGQGIRYQPQHF
. TRBJ2-1 TRBV7-8 13 . TGTGCCAGCAGCTTAATTAGATACAATGAGCAGTTCTTC CASSLIRYNEQFF
. TRBJ2-7 TRBV5-1 13 . TGCGCCAGCAGCCTCCGGACAGCCTACGAGCAGTACTTC CASSLRTAYEQYF
TRBD2 TRBJ2-1 TRBV27 14 . TGTGCCAGCAGTTTTGGGACTATCTACAATGAGCAGTTCTTC CASSFGTIYNEQFF
. TRBJ2-2 TRBV18 16 . TGTGCCAGCTCACCACTTGCAGGGAAAGGCGCCGGGGAGCTGTTTTTT CASSPLAGKGAGELFF
TRBD1 TRBJ1-4 TRBV11-2 17 . TGTGCCAGCAGCTTGATCTATTACAGGGGAGAGAGTGAAAAACTGTTTTTT CASSLIYYRGESEKLFF
. TRBJ1-2 TRBV2 15 . TGTGCCAGCAGTCCACGAGGGGAGGGGGGTAATGGCTACACCTTC CASSPRGEGGNGYTF
. TRBJ1-5 TRBV7-2 16 . TGTGCCAGCAGCTTAGATCCAGGGATGAGGTATCAGCCCCAGCATTTT CASSLDPGMRYQPQHF
TRBD2 TRBJ2-3 TRBV28 14 . TGTGCCAGCAGTATCGCCAGCGGGAGCAGTACGCAGTATTTT CASSIASGSSTQYF
. TRBJ1-6 TRBV10-3 14 . TGTGCCATCAGCCCAGGGAGGGATGGTTCACCCCTCCACTTT CAISPGRDGSPLHF
. TRBJ1-1 TRBV19 15 . TGTGCCAGTAGTCCTCATTCAGGGTCCGTCACTGAAGCTTTCTTT CASSPHSGSVTEAFF
TRBD1 TRBJ1-6 TRBV9 16 many TGTGCCAGCAGCGCCCCCAGGGGGTATTCGGATTCACCCCTCCACTTT CASSAPRGYSDSPLHF
TRBD2 TRBJ2-3 TRBV20-1 15 few TGCAGTGCTAGTTCCGCGGGGGGGCTTACAGATACGCAGTATTTT CSASSAGGLTDTQYF